Below, 8 T cell receptor beta chains from the same sample are listed, as sequenced in a study of shared clonotypes between healthy human individuals. Sequencing used immunoSEQ multiplex PCR; TCRdb keeps in-frame clones, though not all of them. The repertoire holds more than 2 million clones, about 94% seen once, with less than 0.15% in the top ten. The sequencing sample was made of naive CD4+ T cells sorted from blood. Indicated subset: CD45RA+ positively selected. The receptors here all came from a man between 18 and 35 years old in good health.

This chain joins TRBV6-1 and TRBJ1-2, with 7 nucleotides matching TRBD1. Germline CDR1 MNHNS, CDR2 SASEGT. The CDR3 length is 14 residues. Trimming removed 6 bases from V and 13 bases from J; junction bases left unmatched: 17. The CDR3 loop is CASRPGQTLVRGTF. The CDR3 DNA reads as TGTGCCAGCAGACCGGGACAGACCCTCGTCCGAGGCACCTTC.

The chain joins TRBV7-8 to TRBJ2-7; 7 nucleotides line up with TRBD2. The V and J ends lost 2 bases and 6 bases, in that order; junction bases with no gene match: 13. The germline V gene has CDR1 SGHVS and CDR2 FQNEAQ. This CDR3 contains 16 residues. The DNA of the CDR3 is TGTGCCAGCAGCTTACGAGTGGGAGGGACCTCTACCGAGCAGTACTTC. It translates to CASSLRVGGTSTEQYF.

This rearrangement joins TRBV4-2 to TRBJ2-3, with 7 bases that match TRBD2. The V gene end was trimmed by 0 bases and the J gene end by 5 bases; junction bases not matched to a gene: 8. There are 16 residues in the CDR3. Germline CDR1 reads LGHNA; CDR2 reads YNFKEQ. CDR3 DNA sequence: TGTGCCAGCAGCCAAGAGGATAGCGGGCAGAAAGATACGCAGTATTTT. Translating gives CASSQEDSGQKDTQYF.

The chain combines TRBV7-2 with TRBJ2-7; 12 bases fit TRBD2. The length of the CDR3 is 18 residues. V shed 3 bases, J shed 1 base, and the junction held 10 bases outside the gene matches. CDR1 is SGHTA and CDR2 is FQGNSA in the germline V gene. CDR3 DNA: TGTGCCAGCAGCTTCCCTCCGCTAGCGGGAGGGCCATCCTACGAGCAGTACTTC. This codes for CASSFPPLAGGPSYEQYF.

This chain uses TRBV20-1 with TRBJ1-4, with unresolved D. Germline lookup yields CDR1 DFQATT and CDR2 SNEGSKA (reference sequence). The V end was cut by 5 bases, the J end by 3 bases, with 4 bases between. CDR3 size: 11 residues. CDR3 loop: CSAVSNEKLFF. DNA for the CDR3: TGCAGTGCTGTCTCTAATGAAAAACTGTTTTTT.

The chain employs TRBV6-1 and TRBJ1-2; D is ambiguous. CDR1 is MNHNS and CDR2 is SASEGT in the germline V gene. The CDR3 length is 15 residues. V gave up 8 bases and J gave up 4 bases, with 20 bases separating them. In nucleotides, the CDR3 is TGTGCCAGCTATCCTGCGTCGGGGTTCCTCTATGGCTACACCTTC. As protein: CASYPASGFLYGYTF.

This chain joins TRBV5-1 and TRBJ2-2; D is ambiguous. This CDR3 is built from 15 residues. CDR1 is SGHRS, CDR2 YFSETQ, per germline. Trimming left V 0 bases short and J 1 base short, with 7 bases between. CDR3 nucleotides: TGCGCCAGCAGCTTGGGACCCAAGAACACCGGGGAGCTGTTTTTT. This translates into CASSLGPKNTGELFF.

V gene TRBV2 combines with J gene TRBJ2-7; TRBD1 agrees at 7 bases. Germline V gives CDR1 SNHLY, CDR2 FYNNEI. V lost 8 bases and J lost 6; bases outside the gene matches: 10. CDR3 length: 13 amino acids. The CDR3 here is CASGTEVPVEQYF. The CDR3 region has the DNA TGTGCCAGCGGGACAGAGGTTCCCGTCGAGCAGTACTTC. The full variable domain, with the rest looked up from reference TRBV2 and TRBJ2-7, is EPEVTQTPSHQVTQMGQEVILRCVPISNHLYFYWYRQILGQKVEFLVSFYNNEISEKSEIFDDQFSVERPDGSNFTLKIRSTKLEDSAMYFCASGTEVPVEQYFGPGTRLTVT.